Below, 2 T cell receptor beta chains from the same sample are listed, as sequenced in a study of neoadjuvant nivolumab and ipilimumab in lung cancer. TCRdb's copy holds only in-frame clones and misses some; the assay was immunoSEQ multiplex PCR. The sample lists 2,500 to 3,000 clones; 75% to 90% were seen once. Sequencing used tumor tissue, obtained before neoadjuvant nivolumab, alone or with ipilimumab. Receptors were obtained from an adult with non-small cell lung cancer.

The gene calls are TRBV28 and TRBJ1-1; maybe TRBD1 (6 bases). Germline V gene data show CDR1 as MDHEN and CDR2 as SYDVKM. The V end was cut by 2 bases, the J end by 10 bases, with 11 bases between. This CDR3 is built from 12 residues. CDR3 in amino acids: CASSLLRGSAFF. Written as DNA, the CDR3 is TGTGCCAGCAGTTTACTAAGGGGGTCAGCTTTCTTT.

CDR3 region: CASSVGSGGIGGYTF. In DNA form, the CDR3 reads TGTGCCAGCAGCGTAGGGTCAGGGGGAATTGGGGGCTACACCTTC. V and J are TRBV9 and TRBJ1-2; TRBD1 matches 7 bases. This CDR3 has 15 residues. CDR1 is SGDLS, CDR2 YYNGEE, per germline. V was clipped by 0 bases and J by 8 bases; unmatched bases: 10.